The 24 T cell receptor beta chains listed next were all sequenced from one sample in a study of blood T cells in healthy people across ages. Then a second PCR, running roughly 6 to 11 cycles, was carried out with a sample-barcoded 5' primer and a J-beta primer mix. TCRdb ran MiXCR on the 5' RACE reads and lists one entry per CDR3 protein. Of hundreds of thousands of distinct CDR3 sequences in the sample, roughly two fifths are singletons; the top ten hold 25% to 30%. Specimen: blood. These receptors originate from an older man in good health.

This clonotype was seen a handful of times. J is TRBJ1-2 and V is TRBV6-2 or TRBV6-3; D might be TRBD1 (5 bases). The CDR3 sequence is 16 residues long. V lost 4 bases, J lost 3 bases, and 18 bases lay in between. CDR1 MNHEY and CDR2 SVGEGT come from the germline V gene. CDR3 loop: CASSSLRQTSYYGYTF. Here the CDR3 DNA reads TGTGCCAGCAGTTCCCTTCGACAGACATCTTACTATGGCTACACCTTC.

The V and J genes are TRBV4-2 and TRBJ1-1, with 7 bases matching TRBD1. The CDR3 loop spans 14 amino acids. Germline values: CDR1 LGHNA, CDR2 YNFKEQ. Unmatched junction bases numbered 5, after V lost 1 base and J lost 6 bases. The CDR3 spells CASSQGQGGAEAFF. In DNA, the CDR3 is TGTGCCAGCAGCCAAGGGCAGGGGGGGGCTGAAGCTTTCTTT.

The genes are TRBV7-9 and TRBJ2-7; 7 bases line up with TRBD2. CDR1 and CDR2 from the germline V gene are SEHNR and FQNEAQ (reference sequence). This CDR3 region has 15 residues. The trim removed 0 bases at V and 3 bases at J, leaving 5 bases unmatched. As DNA, the CDR3 is TGTGCCAGCAGCTTAGCCCGGGAGGACCTCTACGAGCAGTACTTC. It specifies CASSLAREDLYEQYF.

The chain uses TRBV6-5 and TRBJ2-5; D remains unclear. The J call is in doubt because the DNA end fits TRBJ2-7 better. Germline CDR1 and CDR2: MNHEY and SVGAGI. The CDR3 has 15 amino acids. The CDR3 is CASSYAEATHYEQYF. The CDR3 nucleotides read TGTGCCAGCAGTTACGCCGAAGCCACACATTACGAGCAGTACTTC.

The V and J genes are TRBV15 and TRBJ1-2; D remains ambiguous. Looked up from germline, CDR1 is LNHNV and CDR2 is YYDKDF (reference sequence). This CDR3 has 14 amino acids. Trimming stripped 0 bases from V and 4 bases from J, with 9 bases between. CDR3 protein: CATSRDGDFYGYTF. The DNA for the CDR3 is TGTGCCACCAGCAGAGACGGCGACTTCTATGGCTACACCTTC.

This chain joins TRBV28 and TRBJ1-2; D remains unclear. This CDR3 is 13 amino acids long. The germline V gene encodes CDR1 MDHEN and CDR2 SYDVKM. Trimming removed 7 bases at V and 2 bases at J, with 11 bases between. The CDR3 protein is CASNLGLNYGYTF. Here the CDR3 DNA reads TGTGCCAGCAATCTCGGACTCAACTATGGCTACACCTTC.

The chain combines TRBV28 with TRBJ2-5, with TRBD1 as a possible D gene (6 bases). Trimming took off 6 bases at V and 1 base at J, with 12 bases between the two ends. CDR3 length: 14 amino acids. Germline-derived CDR1 and CDR2 are MDHEN and SYDVKM. CDR3 sequence reads: CASRQQGFQETQYF. CDR3 nucleotides: TGTGCCAGCAGACAACAGGGATTCCAAGAGACCCAGTACTTC.

Many counts were recorded for this clonotype. At one boundary the junction diverges from the germline segment, which might be a read error. This rearrangement joins TRBV7-7 to TRBJ2-7; no clear D. Germline assignment: CDR1 SSHAT and CDR2 FNYEAQ (reference sequence). CDR3 length: 13 residues. Written as DNA, the CDR3 is TGTGCTAGCAGCTTAGTAGCCGGATCCGAGCAGTACTTC. It yields the protein CASSLVAGSEQYF.

This chain uses TRBV20-1 with TRBJ2-3, with TRBD2 matching 10 bases. The germline gives CDR1 DFQATT, CDR2 SNEGSKA (reference sequence). The CDR3 consists of 16 residues. V lost 6 bases, J lost 5 bases, and 14 bases stayed unmatched. The CDR3 loop is CSAPSGGAYVRDTQYF. The CDR3 DNA follows: TGCAGTGCGCCCAGCGGGGGGGCTTACGTTAGAGATACGCAGTATTTT.

The chain is built from TRBV25-1 and TRBJ1-2, with D perhaps matching TRBD1 (5 bases). The CDR3 has 13 residues. Looked up from germline, CDR1 is MGHDK and CDR2 is SYGVNS. Trimming stripped 1 base from V and 3 bases from J, with 6 bases between. The CDR3 DNA reads TGTGCCAGCAGTGAATTGGGGGACTATGGCTACACCTTC. Amino acids: CASSELGDYGYTF.

This chain joins TRBV6-1 and TRBJ2-7; TRBD2 matches 8 bases. V was clipped by 1 base and J by 2 bases; unmatched bases: 4. This CDR3 has 15 residues. Germline-derived CDR1 and CDR2 are MNHNS and SASEGT. CDR3 residues: CASSEGTSGTYEQYF. The CDR3 DNA is TGTGCCAGCAGTGAAGGCACTAGCGGCACCTACGAGCAGTACTTC.

This rearrangement joins TRBV5-1 to TRBJ2-3, with D unclear. The CDR3 length is 12 residues. The V gene lost 7 bases and the J gene lost 0 bases, with 6 bases spanning the gap. Germline V gene sequence: CDR1 SGHRS, CDR2 YFSETQ. CDR3 sequence reads: CASGDSTDTQYF. The CDR3 DNA reads TGCGCCAGCGGGGATAGCACAGATACGCAGTATTTT.

V gene TRBV20-1 combines with J gene TRBJ2-1; unclear D gene. The germline V gene has CDR1 DFQATT and CDR2 SNEGSKA (reference sequence). V gave up 4 bases and J gave up 2 bases, with 12 bases separating them. The CDR3 runs to 14 residues. The CDR3 DNA reads as TGCAGTGCTATCCCTCTAGTAACCTACAATGAGCAGTTCTTC. Its translation: CSAIPLVTYNEQFF.

Comments on this clonotype: This may stem from a read error, because a much larger clone lies one nucleotide away. The chain links TRBV4-2 to TRBJ2-7; weak D call: TRBD1 (5 bases). Germline CDR1 reads LGHNA; CDR2 reads YNFKEQ. CDR3 length: 13 amino acids. The CDR3 loop reads CASNQGDSYEQYF. DNA for the CDR3: TGTGCCAGCAACCAAGGGGATTCCTACGAGCAGTACTTC.

V usage is TRBV6-5 and J usage is TRBJ1-2, with a weak D call TRBD1 (5 bases). From germline, CDR1 is MNHEY and CDR2 SVGAGI. There are 15 residues in the CDR3. Trimming removed 11 bases at V and 3 bases at J, with 22 bases between. CDR3 region: CAAASPTGADYGYTF. DNA for the CDR3: TGTGCCGCAGCTTCGCCGACCGGGGCGGACTATGGCTACACCTTC.

The chain carries TRBV6-6 and TRBJ2-7, with 9 bases lining up with TRBD1. Trimming took 8 bases from V and 3 from J; bases not matched to a gene: 8. Germline V gene lookup returns CDR1 MNHNY and CDR2 SVGAGI (reference sequence). The CDR3 sequence is 14 residues long. CDR3 sequence: CASHKGTGNYEQYF. DNA for the CDR3: TGTGCCAGCCATAAGGGGACAGGGAACTACGAGCAGTACTTC.

The chain uses TRBV12-3 or TRBV12-4 and TRBJ2-1; 10 bases align to TRBD2. The CDR3 consists of 15 residues. Trimming removed 7 bases from V and 7 bases from J; junction bases left unmatched: 10. The CDR3 loop reads CASKTLSGGFNEQFF. DNA for the CDR3: TGTGCCAGCAAGACCCTTAGCGGGGGGTTTAATGAGCAGTTCTTC.

This clonotype was counted only a few times. This chain connects TRBV5-1 to TRBJ2-1; 11 positions agree with TRBD1. The CDR3 is made up of 15 amino acids. The junction had 9 bases not matched to a gene; V was cut back by 5 bases and J by 8 bases. In germline, CDR1 is SGHRS, CDR2 YFSETQ. In DNA form, the CDR3 reads TGCGCCAGCAGGACCCGGACAGGGGGCTATGATGAGCAGTTCTTC. Translating gives CASRTRTGGYDEQFF.

This clonotype has at least ten counts. The genes are TRBV29-1 and TRBJ2-1; 7 nucleotides align to TRBD2. CDR3 length: 14 amino acids. The V segment lost 6 bases and the J segment 6 bases; nucleotides outside the gene matches: 11. Germline-derived CDR1 and CDR2 are SQVTM and ANQGSEA. CDR3 DNA sequence: TGCAGCGTGGGGGGGGAGCATTGGGGCAATGAGCAGTTCTTC. Protein product: CSVGGEHWGNEQFF.

This chain's CDR3 is CASSSTLGTGGELFF. CDR3 coding DNA: TGTGCCAGCAGTTCAACCCTAGGGACTGGCGGGGAGCTGTTTTTT. This chain links TRBV2 with TRBJ2-2; D might be TRBD2 (6 bases). Trimming shortened V by 5 bases and J by 7 bases, and 17 bases separated the two germline ends. The CDR3 runs to 15 residues. Germline values: CDR1 SNHLY, CDR2 FYNNEI.

This clonotype was counted a few times. This sequence joins TRBV28 and TRBJ2-4; a possible D gene is TRBD1 (6 bases). TRBJ2-7 explains the end of the DNA better; the J call may be wrong. The germline gives CDR1 MDHEN, CDR2 SYDVKM. The CDR3 runs 16 residues. The CDR3 loop reads CASSSPLGGTIHEQYF. DNA for the CDR3: TGTGCCAGCAGTTCTCCCCTAGGGGGTACAATCCACGAGCAGTACTTC.

The genes are TRBV12-3 or TRBV12-4 and TRBJ2-2, with D perhaps TRBD2 (5 bases). The CDR3 runs 15 residues. Trimming took off 2 bases at V and 4 bases at J, with 11 bases between the two ends. CDR3 in DNA: TGTGCCAGCAGTTTACGAGGGCCGGGCACCGGGGAGCTGTTTTTT. Protein sequence: CASSLRGPGTGELFF.

This clonotype appeared a few times. V is TRBV10-3 and J is TRBJ2-5; D unresolved. The CDR3 spans 13 residues. Between the trimmed V and J ends, which lost 3 bases and 3 bases, there was a span of 8 bases. CDR1 is ENHRY, CDR2 SYGVKD, per germline. CDR3 residues: CAISDPREETQYF. CDR3 nucleotide sequence: TGTGCCATCAGTGATCCCAGAGAAGAGACCCAGTACTTC.

This clonotype was found a few times. The rearrangement uses TRBV6-2 or TRBV6-3 and TRBJ2-6, with D maybe TRBD1 (5 bases). The CDR3 runs 15 residues. The V and J ends lost 6 bases and 2 bases respectively, with 11 bases between them. Germline V gene lookup returns CDR1 MNHEY and CDR2 SVGEGT. The DNA of the CDR3 is TGTGCCAGCAGACCATCAGGGACTGGGGCCAACGTCCTGACTTTC. This gives the protein CASRPSGTGANVLTF.